This paragraph covers one TCR beta chain sequence. The sample belongs to a study of blood T cell repertoires in COVID-19. Study-level information: Material from acute and convalescent COVID-19 was sourced from the United States, Italy and Spain. PBMCs, B-cell-depleted T cells, or T cells provided the cDNA or gDNA that made up the material.

As handled by the study authors: Counts of nucleated cells, estimated from reference gene primer amplification, were obtained. Using immunoSEQ multiplex PCR, the repertoire was profiled, and TCRdb retains in-frame clones only, with some absent. V, J and clone size are taken as reported in that table, and D and trimming were inferred from the DNA itself. The data contain under 250,000 clones, approximately 90% of them singletons. The sample was peripheral blood. The sequence was collected from a man younger than 35 with active or convalescent COVID-19.

The CDR3, as DNA: TGCGCCAGCAGCTTGACAGGGAAGAGACCTGAAGCTTTCTTT. It is translated as CASSLTGKRPEAFF. The J gene is TRBJ1-1, the V gene TRBV5-1; the D gene is possibly TRBD1 (6 bases). From germline, CDR1 is SGHRS and CDR2 YFSETQ. Trimming stripped 1 base from V and 6 bases from J, with 13 bases between. CDR3 length: 14 residues. Filled out from reference TRBV5-1 and TRBJ1-1, the complete variable domain reads KAGVTQTPRYLIKTRGQQVTLSCSPISGHRSVSWYQQTPGQGLQFLFEYFSETQRNKGNFPGRFSGRQFSNSRSEMNVSTLELGDSALYLCASSLTGKRPEAFFGQGTRLTVV.